This TCR beta chain emerged from a study of CD8 T cells in ankylosing spondylitis. Regarding the study as a whole: Clones linked to disease, bearing a CD8+ phenotype, were relatively rare in peripheral blood.

TCRdb processed the 5' RACE reads anew with MiXCR; each CDR3 protein has one entry. The repertoire holds some 37,000 distinct CDR3 sequences, with more than 15% as singletons. This clonotype was found a few times. Antigen unknown. Trimming removed 2 bases from V and 5 bases from J, with 9 bases in between. Germline-derived CDR1 and CDR2 are MNHEY and SVGEGT. This CDR3 has 14 residues. The specimen sequenced was blood. This receptor was identified in a male donor with ankylosing spondylitis or in good health (not recorded which). This chain uses TRBV6-2 or TRBV6-3 with TRBJ2-2; D may correspond to TRBD1 or TRBD2 (5 bases each). The CDR3 nucleotides read TGTGCCAGCAGTTACGAGGGGAAGACCGGGGAGCTGTTTTTT. Protein sequence: CASSYEGKTGELFF.